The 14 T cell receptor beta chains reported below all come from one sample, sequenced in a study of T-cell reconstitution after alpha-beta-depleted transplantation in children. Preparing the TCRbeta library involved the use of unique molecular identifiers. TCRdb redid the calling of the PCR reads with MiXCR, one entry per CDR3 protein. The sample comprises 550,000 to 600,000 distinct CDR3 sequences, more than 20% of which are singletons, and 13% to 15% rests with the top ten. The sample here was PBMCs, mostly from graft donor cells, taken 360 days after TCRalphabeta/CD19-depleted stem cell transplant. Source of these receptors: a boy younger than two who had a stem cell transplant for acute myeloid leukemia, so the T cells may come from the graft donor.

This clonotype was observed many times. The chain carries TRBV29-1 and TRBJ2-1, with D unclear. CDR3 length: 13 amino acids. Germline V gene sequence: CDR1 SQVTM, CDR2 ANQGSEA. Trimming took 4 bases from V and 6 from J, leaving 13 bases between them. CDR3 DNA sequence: TGCAGCGTTGTCCCCCCTAAACCCAATGAGCAGTTCTTC. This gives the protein CSVVPPKPNEQFF.

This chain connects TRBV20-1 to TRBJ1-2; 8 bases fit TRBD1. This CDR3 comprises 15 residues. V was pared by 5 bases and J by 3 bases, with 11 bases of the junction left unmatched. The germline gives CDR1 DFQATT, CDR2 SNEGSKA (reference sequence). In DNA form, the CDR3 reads TGCAGTGCTGGAGCTAACAGGGGGTGGGACTATGGCTACACCTTC. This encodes CSAGANRGWDYGYTF.

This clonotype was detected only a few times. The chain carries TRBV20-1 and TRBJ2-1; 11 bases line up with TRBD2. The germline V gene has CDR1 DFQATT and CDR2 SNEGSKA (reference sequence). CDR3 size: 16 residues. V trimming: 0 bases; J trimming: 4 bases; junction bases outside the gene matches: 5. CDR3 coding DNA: TGCAGTGCTAGAGATATAGCGGGGGGGCCTTACAATGAGCAGTTCTTC. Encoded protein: CSARDIAGGPYNEQFF.

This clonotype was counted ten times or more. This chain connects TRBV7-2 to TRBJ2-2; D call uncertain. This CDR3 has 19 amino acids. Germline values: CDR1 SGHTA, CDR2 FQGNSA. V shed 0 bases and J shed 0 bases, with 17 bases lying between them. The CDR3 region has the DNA TGTGCCAGCAGCTTAGCCGGTGGCCCTAAAACAACGAACACCGGGGAGCTGTTTTTT. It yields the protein CASSLAGGPKTTNTGELFF. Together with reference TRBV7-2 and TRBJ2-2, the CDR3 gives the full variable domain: GAGVSQSPSNKVTEKGKDVELRCDPISGHTALYWYRQSLGQGLEFLIYFQGNSAPDKSGLPSDRFSAERTGGSVSTLTIQRTQQEDSAVYLCASSLAGGPKTTNTGELFFGEGSRLTVL.

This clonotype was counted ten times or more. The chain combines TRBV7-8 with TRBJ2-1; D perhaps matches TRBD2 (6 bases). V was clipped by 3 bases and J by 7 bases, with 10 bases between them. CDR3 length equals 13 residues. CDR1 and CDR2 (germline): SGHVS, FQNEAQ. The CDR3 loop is CASSFPGRNEQFF. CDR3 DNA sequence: TGTGCCAGCAGCTTCCCTGGGAGGAATGAGCAGTTCTTC.

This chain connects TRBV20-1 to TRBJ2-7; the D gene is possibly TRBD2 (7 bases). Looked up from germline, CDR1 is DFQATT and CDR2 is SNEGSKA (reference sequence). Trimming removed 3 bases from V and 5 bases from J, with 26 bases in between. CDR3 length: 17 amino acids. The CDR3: CSARGSLGGGQSDEQYF. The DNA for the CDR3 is TGCAGTGCTAGGGGGTCCCTAGGGGGGGGCCAATCCGACGAGCAGTACTTC.

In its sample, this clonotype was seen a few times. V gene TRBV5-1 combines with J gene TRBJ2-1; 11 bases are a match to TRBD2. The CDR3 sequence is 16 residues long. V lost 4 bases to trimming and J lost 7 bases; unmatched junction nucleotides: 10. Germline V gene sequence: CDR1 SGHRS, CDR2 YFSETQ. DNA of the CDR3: TGCGCCAGCAGCCTCGTTTTAGCGGGGGGGCAAAATGAGCAGTTCTTC. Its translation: CASSLVLAGGQNEQFF.

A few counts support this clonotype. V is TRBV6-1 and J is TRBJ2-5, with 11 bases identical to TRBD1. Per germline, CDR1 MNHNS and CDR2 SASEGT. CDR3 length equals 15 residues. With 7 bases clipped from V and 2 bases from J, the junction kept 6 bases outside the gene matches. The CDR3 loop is CASKQDRGLQETQYF. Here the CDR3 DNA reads TGTGCCAGCAAGCAGGACAGGGGGCTTCAAGAGACCCAGTACTTC.

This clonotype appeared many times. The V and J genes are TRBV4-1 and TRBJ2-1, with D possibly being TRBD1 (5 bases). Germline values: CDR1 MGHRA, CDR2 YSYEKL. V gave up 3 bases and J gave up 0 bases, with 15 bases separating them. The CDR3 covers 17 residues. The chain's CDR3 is CASSQRQRFSSYNEQFF. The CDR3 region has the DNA TGCGCCAGCAGCCAGAGACAGCGCTTTAGCTCCTACAATGAGCAGTTCTTC.

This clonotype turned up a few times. DNA for the CDR3: TGTGCCAGCAGTTACTCGAGATCAAGCGGGGGGGATGACGAGCAGTACTTC. This translates into CASSYSRSSGGDDEQYF. The V and J genes are TRBV6-5 and TRBJ2-7; TRBD2 matches at 10 bases. This CDR3 region has 17 residues. Germline-derived CDR1 and CDR2 are MNHEY and SVGAGI. V dropped 0 bases and J dropped 5; count of bases not matched to a gene: 10.

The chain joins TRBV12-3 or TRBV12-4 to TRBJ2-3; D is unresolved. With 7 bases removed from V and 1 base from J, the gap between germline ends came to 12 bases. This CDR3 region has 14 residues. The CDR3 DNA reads TGTGCCAGCACCTTCGGCGGACGCACAGATACGCAGTATTTT. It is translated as CASTFGGRTDTQYF.

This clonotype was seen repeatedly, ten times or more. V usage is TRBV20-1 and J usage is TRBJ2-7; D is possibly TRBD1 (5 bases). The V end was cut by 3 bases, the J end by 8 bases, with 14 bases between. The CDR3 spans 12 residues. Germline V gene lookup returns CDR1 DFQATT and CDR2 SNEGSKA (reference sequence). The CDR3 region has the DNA TGCAGTGCTAGTCAGGGCAGGGTAAAGCAGTACGTC. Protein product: CSASQGRVKQYV.

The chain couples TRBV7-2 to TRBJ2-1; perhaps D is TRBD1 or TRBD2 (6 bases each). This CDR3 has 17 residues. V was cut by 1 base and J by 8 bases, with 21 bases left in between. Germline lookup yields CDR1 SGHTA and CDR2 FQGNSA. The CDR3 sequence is CASSLVRIIPGGHEQFF. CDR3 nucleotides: TGTGCCAGCAGCTTAGTCCGGATCATTCCCGGGGGCCATGAGCAGTTCTTC.

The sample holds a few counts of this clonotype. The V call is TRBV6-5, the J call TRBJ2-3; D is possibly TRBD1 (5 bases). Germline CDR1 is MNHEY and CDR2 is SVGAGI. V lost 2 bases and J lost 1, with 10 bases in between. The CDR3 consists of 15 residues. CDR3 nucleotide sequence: TGTGCCAGCAGTTACAAGGGGTCAGGCACAGATACGCAGTATTTT. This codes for CASSYKGSGTDTQYF.